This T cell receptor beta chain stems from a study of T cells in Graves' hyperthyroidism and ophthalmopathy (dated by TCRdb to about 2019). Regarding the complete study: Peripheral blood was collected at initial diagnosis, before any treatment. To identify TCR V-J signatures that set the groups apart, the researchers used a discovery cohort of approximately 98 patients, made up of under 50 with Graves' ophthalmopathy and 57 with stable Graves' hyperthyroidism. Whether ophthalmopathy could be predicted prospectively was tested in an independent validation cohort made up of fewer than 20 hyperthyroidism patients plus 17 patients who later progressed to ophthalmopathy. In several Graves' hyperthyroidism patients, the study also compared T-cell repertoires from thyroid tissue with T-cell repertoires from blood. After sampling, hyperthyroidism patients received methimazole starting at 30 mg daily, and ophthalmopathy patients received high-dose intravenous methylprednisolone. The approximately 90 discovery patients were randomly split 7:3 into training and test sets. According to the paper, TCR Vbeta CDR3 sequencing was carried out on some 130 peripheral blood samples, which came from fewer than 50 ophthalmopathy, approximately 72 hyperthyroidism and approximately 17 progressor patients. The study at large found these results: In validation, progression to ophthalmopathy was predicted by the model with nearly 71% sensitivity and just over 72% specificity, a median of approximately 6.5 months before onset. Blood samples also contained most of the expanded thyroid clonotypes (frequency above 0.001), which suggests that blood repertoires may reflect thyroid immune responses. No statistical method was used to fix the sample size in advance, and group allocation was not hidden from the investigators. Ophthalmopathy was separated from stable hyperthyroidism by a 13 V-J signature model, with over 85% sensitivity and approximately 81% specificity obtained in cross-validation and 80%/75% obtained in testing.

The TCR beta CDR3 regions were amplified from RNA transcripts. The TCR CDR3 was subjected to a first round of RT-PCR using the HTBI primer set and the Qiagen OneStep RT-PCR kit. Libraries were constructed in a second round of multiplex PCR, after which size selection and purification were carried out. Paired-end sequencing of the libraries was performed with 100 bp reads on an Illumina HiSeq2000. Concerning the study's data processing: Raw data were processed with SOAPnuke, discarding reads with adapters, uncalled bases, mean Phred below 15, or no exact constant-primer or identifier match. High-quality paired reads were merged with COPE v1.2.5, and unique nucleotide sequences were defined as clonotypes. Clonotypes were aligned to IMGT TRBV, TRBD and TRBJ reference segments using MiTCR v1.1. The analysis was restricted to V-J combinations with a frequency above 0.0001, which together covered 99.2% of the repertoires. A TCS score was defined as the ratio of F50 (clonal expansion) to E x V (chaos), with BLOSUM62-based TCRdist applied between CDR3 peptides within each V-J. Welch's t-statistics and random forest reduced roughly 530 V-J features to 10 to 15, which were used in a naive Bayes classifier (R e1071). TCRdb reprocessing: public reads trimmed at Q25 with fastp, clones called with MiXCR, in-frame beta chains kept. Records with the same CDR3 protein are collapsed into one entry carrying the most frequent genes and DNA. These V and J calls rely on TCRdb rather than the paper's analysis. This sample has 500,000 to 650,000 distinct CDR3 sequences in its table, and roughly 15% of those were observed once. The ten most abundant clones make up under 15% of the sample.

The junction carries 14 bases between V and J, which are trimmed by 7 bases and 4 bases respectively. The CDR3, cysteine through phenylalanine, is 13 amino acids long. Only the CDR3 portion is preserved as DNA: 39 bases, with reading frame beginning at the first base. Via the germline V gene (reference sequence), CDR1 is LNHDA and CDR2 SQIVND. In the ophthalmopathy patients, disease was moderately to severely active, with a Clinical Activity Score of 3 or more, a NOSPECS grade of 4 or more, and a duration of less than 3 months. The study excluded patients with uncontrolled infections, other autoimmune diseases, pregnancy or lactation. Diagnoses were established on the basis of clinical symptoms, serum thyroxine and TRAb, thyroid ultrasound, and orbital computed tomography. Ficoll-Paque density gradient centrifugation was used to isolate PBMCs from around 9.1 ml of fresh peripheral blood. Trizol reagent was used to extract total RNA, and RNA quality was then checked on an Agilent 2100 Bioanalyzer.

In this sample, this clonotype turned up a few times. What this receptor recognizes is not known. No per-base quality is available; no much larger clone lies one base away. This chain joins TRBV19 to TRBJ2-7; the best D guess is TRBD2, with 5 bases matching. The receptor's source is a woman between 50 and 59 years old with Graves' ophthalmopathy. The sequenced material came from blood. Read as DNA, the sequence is TGTGCCAGTAAGAGGGCGGACGGGTACGAGCAGTACTTC. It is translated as CASKRADGYEQYF.